This T cell receptor beta chain stems from a study of blood T cell repertoires in COVID-19. Overall study context: Sources were T cells, B-cell-depleted T cells, or PBMCs; the material itself was cDNA or gDNA.

The CDR3 is 14 residues long. The trim removed 7 bases at V and 9 bases at J, leaving 9 bases unmatched. Germline values: CDR1 SEHNR, CDR2 FQNEAQ (reference sequence). Profiling relied on immunoSEQ multiplex PCR, and the TCRdb table lists in-frame clones only, not all of them. Altogether 110,000 or so clones are present, about 85% being singletons, with the ten largest covering about 5.5%. One Seattle source followed patients from active infection through their disease course. The gene calls are TRBV7-9 and TRBJ2-1; the match to TRBD2 covers 10 bases. The TCR originated in an older woman with COVID-19, enrolled during active disease. The sample was peripheral blood. The CDR3 DNA reads as TGTGCCAGCACCAAGCGGGGGGGTTTTCTTGAGCAGTTCTTC. It codes for CASTKRGGFLEQFF.